The subject of this entry is one T cell receptor beta chain. The primer mix had 60 Vbeta and 13 Jbeta primers. Clones were sequenced by immunoSEQ multiplex PCR, and TCRdb holds only the in-frame ones, with some missing. The sample carries under 200,000 clones, around 81% recorded once. The data were taken from a study of cytomegalovirus exposure and HLA in healthy donors. Germline V gene data show CDR1 as MNHEY and CDR2 as SVGAGI. This CDR3 comprises 13 residues. V was pared by 2 bases and J by 6 bases, with 7 bases between. This TCR was sampled from a man aged 30 to 39 in good health and CMV-seronegative. This chain links TRBV6-5 with TRBJ2-2; TRBD2 might be the D (6 bases). The sequenced sample consisted of PBMCs. The CDR3 DNA sequence: TGTGCCAGCAGTTACGGACTATCCGGGGAGCTGTTTTTT. Its translation is CASSYGLSGELFF.